The clone carrying this T cell receptor (beta chain) was seen a few times. The target antigen is unknown. The sample belongs to a study of beta chain features in type 1 diabetes. Whole-study findings and limits: PCR could preferentially amplify shorter templates, alike in patients and controls. Cells expressing TCR highly could be over-represented by cDNA sequencing. TCRB CDR3 length was moderately but significantly reduced in all four CD4+ subsets of Type 1 diabetes patients.

The whole isolated RNA underwent reverse transcription, so sequencing captured expressed TCRB transcripts. The table came from immunoSEQ multiplex PCR; TCRdb's copy has only in-frame clones and leaves some out. There are 600,000 or so clones in the sample; over 13% occur only once, and approximately 0.042% lies in the top ten. Via CD45RO/CCR7/CD25/CD127/CD95/CD27, cells of the CD4+ naive, central memory, regulatory and stem cell-like memory subsets were sorted. Purities over 98% were achieved in all sorted populations. Germline loops: CDR1 SGHRS, CDR2 YFSETQ. V trimming: 0 bases; J trimming: 8 bases; junction bases outside the gene matches: 7. The CDR3 spans 14 residues.

The chain links TRBV5-1 to TRBJ1-1; the match to TRBD1 covers 7 bases. This sequence was found in a man between 18 and 29 years old with type 1 diabetes. The sequencing sample was made of naive CD4+ T cells from blood. CDR3 bases: TGCGCCAGCAGCTTGGTGGGACAGCCGTCAGAAGCTTTCTTT. Its protein product is CASSLVGQPSEAFF.